Below, 19 T cell receptor beta chains from the same sample are listed, as sequenced in a study of T cell changes during pregnancy in multiple sclerosis. Produced via immunoSEQ multiplex PCR; TCRdb's table is partial and in-frame only. Among around 29,000 clones listed, roughly 92% were seen once. The specimen comprised CD8+ T cells from peripheral blood mononuclear cells, sampled before pregnancy. Receptors were obtained from a female donor with multiple sclerosis, enrolled in a pregnancy study.

This chain joins TRBV2 and TRBJ2-4, with TRBD1 as a possible D gene (6 bases). The V end was cut by 8 bases, the J end by 2 bases, with 25 bases between. The CDR3 is 18 amino acids. Germline V CDR1 and CDR2: SNHLY, FYNNEI. In DNA, the CDR3 is TGTGCCAGCCCACCGTTCCCGGGACATAAAAACACCAAAAACATTCAGTACTTC. It translates to CASPPFPGHKNTKNIQYF.

The V and J genes are TRBV4-1 and TRBJ1-6, with no clear D. Per the germline V gene, CDR1 is MGHRA and CDR2 is YSYEKL. Trimming left V 0 bases short and J 6 bases short, with 6 bases between. The CDR3 consists of 14 residues. CDR3 in DNA: TGCGCCAGCAGCCAAGATGCGCTTAATTCACCCCTCCACTTT. Amino acid sequence: CASSQDALNSPLHF.

CDR3 in DNA: TGCGCCAGCAGCCAAGACCGGGACAGTTTGAATTCACCCCTCCACTTT. Protein sequence: CASSQDRDSLNSPLHF. This chain connects TRBV4-3 to TRBJ1-6; 7 bases match TRBD1. Per germline, CDR1 LGHNA and CDR2 YSLEER. Trimming cost V 0 bases and J 7 bases; bases outside gene matches: 6. The CDR3 is 16 amino acids.

The CDR3 DNA reads as TGTGCCAGTAGTATAGTTTACGGGTCCCGTACTTTGAACACCGGGGAGCTGTTTTTT. Amino acid sequence: CASSIVYGSRTLNTGELFF. The rearrangement links TRBV19 to TRBJ2-2; D is undetermined. The length of the CDR3 is 19 residues. V was clipped by 1 base and J by 1 base, with 19 bases between them. Germline V lookup: CDR1 LNHDA, CDR2 SQIVND (reference sequence).

This sequence joins TRBV9 and TRBJ1-1; 11 positions match TRBD1. Germline assignment: CDR1 SGDLS and CDR2 YYNGEE. J gave up 4 bases and V 0 bases, and 2 bases lay outside the gene matches. The CDR3 has 15 amino acids. The CDR3 protein is CASSVDGTGGTEAFF. CDR3 sequence (DNA): TGTGCCAGCAGCGTAGACGGGACAGGGGGCACTGAAGCTTTCTTT.

In its sample, this clone was seen a few times. This rearrangement joins TRBV13 to TRBJ2-3; tentative D call: TRBD1 (5 bases). V gave up 3 bases and J gave up 2 bases, with 12 bases separating them. The CDR3 has 15 amino acids. The germline V gene has CDR1 PRHDT and CDR2 FYEKMQ (reference sequence). The CDR3: CASSFRKGNTDTQYF. The CDR3 DNA follows: TGTGCCAGCAGCTTTAGGAAGGGGAACACAGATACGCAGTATTTT.

J is TRBJ1-2 and V is TRBV5-1; the D gene is possibly TRBD1 (5 bases). Trimming removed 3 bases from V and 3 bases from J, with 24 bases in between. CDR1 is SGHRS, CDR2 YFSETQ, per germline. The CDR3 is made up of 18 amino acids. The CDR3 reads CASSSTEGTTAKDYGYTF. The CDR3 DNA follows: TGCGCCAGCAGCTCGACCGAGGGGACTACTGCAAAGGACTATGGCTACACCTTC.

This clone was seen a handful of times. The chain links TRBV4-2 to TRBJ1-1, with a possible D match to TRBD1 (5 bases). Germline CDR1 and CDR2: LGHNA and YNFKEQ. Between the trimmed V and J ends, which lost 3 bases and 0 bases, there was a span of 11 bases. CDR3 length: 15 residues. The CDR3 DNA reads TGTGCCAGCAGCCATCCTGGGGCGGTGAACACTGAAGCTTTCTTT. Encoded protein: CASSHPGAVNTEAFF.

This clone has only one observation. CDR3 DNA: TGTGCCAGCAGTGAAGAGTTCTCACAGGCCACCAACTATGGCTACACCTTC. Its translation is CASSEEFSQATNYGYTF. The V call is TRBV2, the J call TRBJ1-2; D is perhaps TRBD1 (5 bases). Germline CDR1 reads SNHLY; CDR2 reads FYNNEI. V lost 1 base and J 2 bases, leaving 17 bases between the germline ends. The CDR3 is made up of 17 amino acids.

This clone occurred once. The chain employs TRBV6-5 and TRBJ2-2, with D unclear. Germline CDR1 and CDR2: MNHEY and SVGAGI. V was trimmed by 5 bases and J by 2 bases, leaving 9 bases between them. CDR3 size: 14 residues. The CDR3, as DNA: TGTGCCAGCAGTGTGGGCTTCAACACCGGGGAGCTGTTTTTT. Its translation: CASSVGFNTGELFF.

The chain recombines TRBV12-2 with TRBJ2-3; TRBD2, as called in the table, went unchecked against the DNA. TRBV12-2 is a documented pseudogene. This CDR3 has 16 amino acids. The CDR3 reads CASRLSSPSYTDTQYF. The CDR3 DNA reads as TGTGCAAGTCGCTTGAGTAGTCCTAGTTACACAGATACGCAGTATTTT.

The chain couples TRBV4-2 to TRBJ2-1; tentatively, D is TRBD2 (5 bases). Between the trimmed V and J ends, which lost 0 bases and 8 bases, there was a span of 17 bases. Per the germline V gene, CDR1 is LGHNA and CDR2 is YNFKEQ. The length of the CDR3 is 16 residues. The chain's CDR3 is CASSQETGSMSYEQFF. The CDR3 coding sequence is TGTGCCAGCAGCCAAGAGACGGGATCCATGAGTTATGAGCAGTTCTTC.

The chain joins TRBV7-9 to TRBJ2-7, with TRBD1 matching over 9 bases. The CDR3 consists of 16 residues. Germline V gene sequence: CDR1 SEHNR, CDR2 FQNEAQ (reference sequence). With V trimmed by 5 bases and J by 5 bases, 13 bases remained unmatched. The DNA of the CDR3 is TGTGCCAGCAGCCCGGGGTCGGGACAGGGTTCCAACGAGCAGTACTTC. It yields the protein CASSPGSGQGSNEQYF.

The CDR3 coding sequence is TGTGCCAGCAGTTCCGGGACTAGCAGCAGCAATGAGCAGTTCTTC. Protein: CASSSGTSSSNEQFF. The V gene is TRBV6-1, the J gene TRBJ2-1; 9 bases line up with TRBD2. V dropped 5 bases and J dropped 6; count of bases not matched to a gene: 8. Germline assignment: CDR1 MNHNS and CDR2 SASEGT. The CDR3 covers 15 residues.

This clone has only one observation. V gene TRBV6-1 combines with J gene TRBJ2-2; a possible D gene is TRBD2 (6 bases). The germline V gene has CDR1 MNHNS and CDR2 SASEGT. V lost 11 bases and J lost 3, with 13 bases in between. This CDR3 has 13 residues. Written as DNA, the CDR3 is TGTGCCTTGGGGCGGGACGACACCGGGGAGCTGTTTTTT. As protein: CALGRDDTGELFF.

This chain connects TRBV27 to TRBJ2-1; 8 bases fit TRBD2. This CDR3 is 15 amino acids long. CDR1 is MNHEY, CDR2 SMNVEV, per germline (reference sequence). J was trimmed by 2 bases and V by 6 bases; bases with no gene match: 6. For the CDR3, the DNA is TGTGCCAGCAGCCCAGGACTAGCCACCTACAATGAGCAGTTCTTC. It is translated as CASSPGLATYNEQFF.

The rearrangement joins TRBV15 to TRBJ2-7; 7 bases fit TRBD1. The junction had 13 bases not matched to a gene; V was cut back by 4 bases and J by 4 bases. The V gene's germline CDR1 is LNHNV and CDR2 YYDKDF (reference sequence). CDR3 length: 16 amino acids. In nucleotides, the CDR3 is TGTGCCACCAGCAAGAGCCGCCGGGACAGCTCTTACGAGCAGTACTTC. Encoded protein: CATSKSRRDSSYEQYF.

V gene TRBV7-2 combines with J gene TRBJ2-1, with TRBD2 as a possible D gene (5 bases). Germline V gene data show CDR1 as SGHTA and CDR2 as FQGNSA. This CDR3 spans 17 amino acids. Trimming took off 3 bases at V and 0 bases at J, with 15 bases between the two ends. DNA of the CDR3: TGTGCCAGCAGCTTGGGTCTAGGACTTAACTCCTACAATGAGCAGTTCTTC. Translating it yields CASSLGLGLNSYNEQFF.

V gene TRBV9 combines with J gene TRBJ1-4; D gene uncertain. Trimming left V 7 bases short and J 6 bases short, with 10 bases between. There are 12 residues in the CDR3. Germline CDR1 and CDR2: SGDLS and YYNGEE. The chain's CDR3 is CASAGADEKLFF. The CDR3 DNA reads TGTGCCAGCGCCGGAGCCGATGAAAAACTGTTTTTT.